The 21 T cell receptor beta chains below all came from one sample that was sequenced in a study of shared T cell receptors in the human thymus. Libraries were prepared by immunoSEQ multiplex PCR; TCRdb keeps only in-frame clonotypes and omits some of them. Among about 380,000 clones listed, roughly 94% were seen once. Sequencing was performed on thymocytes. The source of these receptors is a human donor.

The chain recombines TRBV6-4 with TRBJ2-3, with 11 positions matching TRBD2. CDR3 length: 16 amino acids. Germline loops: CDR1 MRHNA, CDR2 SNTAGT. The J segment lost 0 bases and the V segment lost 1 base, leaving 0 bases of the junction unmatched. CDR3 nucleotide sequence: TGTGCCAGCAGTGACTTAGCGGGAGGGAGCACAGATACGCAGTATTTT. This sequence encodes CASSDLAGGSTDTQYF.

This chain joins TRBV5-5 and TRBJ2-3; the match to TRBD2 covers 8 bases. CDR3 length equals 17 residues. Germline CDR1 is SGHKS and CDR2 is YYEKEE (reference sequence). V lost 0 bases to trimming and J lost 5 bases; unmatched junction nucleotides: 11. In nucleotides, the CDR3 is TGTGCCAGCAGCTTGGTATGGGAGCGGGAGAGGATAGATACGCAGTATTTT. Translation gives CASSLVWERERIDTQYF. Full variable domain (missing parts from reference TRBV5-5 and TRBJ2-3): DAGVTQSPTHLIKTRGQQVTLRCSPISGHKSVSWYQQVLGQGPQFIFQYYEKEERGRGNFPDRFSARQFPNYSSELNVNALLLGDSALYLCASSLVWERERIDTQYFGPGTRLTVL.

The CDR3 loop is CASKYEVNTEAFF. The CDR3 region has the DNA TGTGCCAGCAAGTATGAGGTGAACACTGAAGCTTTCTTT. This chain connects TRBV7-2 to TRBJ1-1; no reliable D call. Germline V CDR1 and CDR2: SGHTA, FQGNSA. CDR3 size: 13 residues. Trimming pared 7 bases from V and 0 bases from J, leaving 9 bases between.

This chain connects TRBV28 to TRBJ1-2; D not resolved. CDR1 is MDHEN and CDR2 is SYDVKM in the germline V gene. The CDR3 has 14 residues. Between the trimmed V and J ends, which lost 5 bases and 8 bases, there was a span of 18 bases. The CDR3 bases are TGTGCCAGCAGTGTTTTCCTACGAACTAACGGCTACACCTTC. Its protein is CASSVFLRTNGYTF.

Worth noting for this clone: Within the sample, other DNA sequences also encode this same CDR3. The chain carries TRBV7-3 and TRBJ2-5; 11 bases fit TRBD2. With V trimmed by 3 bases and J by 3 bases, 0 bases remained unmatched. The CDR3 is 14 amino acids. Germline V CDR1 and CDR2: SGHTA, FQGTGA. CDR3 amino acids: CASSLGLAEETQYF. CDR3 nucleotides: TGTGCCAGCAGCTTGGGACTAGCGGAAGAGACCCAGTACTTC. The entire variable domain, with the rest obtained from reference TRBV7-3 and TRBJ2-5, is as follows: GAGVSQTPSNKVTEKGKYVELRCDPISGHTALYWYRQSLGQGPEFLIYFQGTGAADDSGLPNDRFFAVRPEGSVSTLKIQRTERGDSAVYLCASSLGLAEETQYFGPGTRLLVL.

The chain has TRBV7-3 and TRBJ2-5; D tentatively reads TRBD1 or TRBD2 (6 bases each). Trimming removed 2 bases from V and 1 base from J, with 8 bases in between. This CDR3 comprises 14 residues. Germline CDR1 is SGHTA and CDR2 is FQGTGA. As DNA, the CDR3 is TGTGCCAGCAGCTTACGGGGGCCCCAAGAGACCCAGTACTTC. Encoded protein: CASSLRGPQETQYF.

The chain uses TRBV19 and TRBJ2-1; D is ambiguous. The CDR3 length is 12 residues. The germline V gene has CDR1 LNHDA and CDR2 SQIVND (reference sequence). Trimming stripped 2 bases from V and 10 bases from J, with 9 bases between. CDR3 amino acids: CASSITPDEQFF. CDR3 bases: TGTGCCAGTAGTATAACCCCCGACGAGCAGTTCTTC.

V gene TRBV5-1 combines with J gene TRBJ2-1; D is perhaps TRBD2 (6 bases). The CDR3 runs to 16 residues. The germline gives CDR1 SGHRS, CDR2 YFSETQ. V lost 1 base to trimming and J lost 8 bases, with 19 bases between them. As DNA, the CDR3 is TGCGCCAGCAGCTTGATCGGGGACTCCCCGAGCGATGAGCAGTTCTTC. Protein sequence: CASSLIGDSPSDEQFF.

The gene calls are TRBV28 and TRBJ2-1; D is unclear. The CDR3 consists of 15 residues. CDR1 and CDR2 from the germline V gene are MDHEN and SYDVKM. V was cut by 3 bases and J by 9 bases, with 18 bases left in between. CDR3 in amino acids: CASSFGGHTTGEQFF. The CDR3 DNA reads as TGTGCCAGCAGTTTTGGCGGTCACACAACCGGTGAGCAGTTCTTC.

The chain combines TRBV7-9 with TRBJ2-3, with 12 bases identical to TRBD2. Losses at the gene ends were 5 bases for V and 0 bases for J; bases not matched to a gene: 3. This CDR3 region has 16 residues. The V gene's germline CDR1 is SEHNR and CDR2 FQNEAQ (reference sequence). The DNA for the CDR3 is TGTGCCAGCAGCGATGGACTAGCGGGGAGCACAGATACGCAGTATTTT. Its translation is CASSDGLAGSTDTQYF.

The V call is TRBV18, the J call TRBJ2-1; 9 nucleotides agree with TRBD1. CDR3 length: 15 amino acids. Germline CDR1 reads KGHSH; CDR2 reads LQKENI. With 6 bases clipped from V and 4 bases from J, the junction kept 7 bases outside the gene matches. This CDR3 reads CASSTSGTGYNEQFF. CDR3 DNA: TGTGCCAGCTCCACGTCCGGGACAGGGTACAATGAGCAGTTCTTC.

In its sample, this clone was seen once. This chain joins TRBV2 and TRBJ2-3; 13 nucleotides match TRBD2. Unmatched junction bases numbered 8, after V lost 8 bases and J lost 3 bases. CDR1 and CDR2 from the germline V gene are SNHLY and FYNNEI. CDR3 size: 16 residues. The CDR3 protein is CASLIGLAGETDTQYF. DNA for the CDR3: TGTGCCAGCCTAATTGGACTAGCGGGAGAAACAGATACGCAGTATTTT.

The chain recombines TRBV5-4 with TRBJ1-2; 10 bases match TRBD1. V was clipped by 0 bases and J by 5 bases; unmatched bases: 7. This CDR3 is 16 amino acids long. Germline CDR1 SGHNT, CDR2 YYREEE (reference sequence). The CDR3 sequence: CASSLVLGQGIYGYTF. In DNA form, the CDR3 reads TGTGCCAGCAGCTTGGTGTTGGGACAGGGGATTTATGGCTACACCTTC.

J is TRBJ1-5 and V is TRBV27, with no clear D. CDR1 is MNHEY and CDR2 is SMNVEV in the germline V gene (reference sequence). This CDR3 comprises 13 residues. V was pared by 2 bases and J by 3 bases, with 5 bases between. Here the CDR3 reads CASSLKLNQPQHF. The CDR3 region has the DNA TGTGCCAGCAGTTTAAAGCTCAATCAGCCCCAGCATTTT.

The chain has TRBV4-1 and TRBJ2-2, with 11 bases matching TRBD2. V was pared by 4 bases and J by 1 base, with 14 bases of the junction left unmatched. The CDR3 has 20 residues. CDR1 and CDR2 from the germline V gene are MGHRA and YSYEKL. The CDR3 reads CASSPWPLAGGLKNTGELFF. The CDR3 DNA sequence: TGCGCCAGCAGCCCTTGGCCCCTAGCGGGAGGCCTCAAGAACACCGGGGAGCTGTTTTTT.

The genes are TRBV4-1 and TRBJ1-1; D is unresolved. Germline V gives CDR1 MGHRA, CDR2 YSYEKL. The CDR3 runs 15 residues. Deletions cut 0 bases from V and 4 bases from J, with 12 bases between. The CDR3 reads CASSQDGAEGTEAFF. CDR3 coding DNA: TGCGCCAGCAGCCAAGACGGCGCGGAGGGCACTGAAGCTTTCTTT.

The V call is TRBV4-2, the J call TRBJ2-3, with 10 bases that match TRBD2. Losses at the gene ends were 2 bases for V and 1 base for J; bases not matched to a gene: 9. The CDR3 totals 18 residues. Germline CDR1 reads LGHNA; CDR2 reads YNFKEQ. The CDR3 reads CASSQPPRLAGGTDTQYF. In nucleotides, the CDR3 is TGTGCCAGCAGCCAACCCCCCAGGCTAGCGGGGGGCACAGATACGCAGTATTTT.

The V gene is TRBV9, the J gene TRBJ1-1, with D perhaps TRBD1 (5 bases). From germline, CDR1 is SGDLS and CDR2 YYNGEE. The length of the CDR3 is 14 residues. Trimming shortened V by 4 bases and J by 1 base, and 11 bases separated the two germline ends. CDR3 nucleotide sequence: TGTGCCAGCAGCCTCCCCGGGGGGAACACTGAAGCTTTCTTT. Its protein product is CASSLPGGNTEAFF.

J is TRBJ2-1 and V is TRBV2; 7 positions agree with TRBD1. Germline lookup yields CDR1 SNHLY and CDR2 FYNNEI. Losses at the gene ends were 7 bases for V and 4 bases for J; bases not matched to a gene: 13. The CDR3 consists of 16 residues. The CDR3 nucleotides read TGTGCCAGCACCAGAGCCCCGGGACAGATATACAATGAGCAGTTCTTC. It translates to CASTRAPGQIYNEQFF.

The chain uses TRBV6-4 and TRBJ2-1, with TRBD2 matching over 7 bases. The CDR3 runs 16 residues. Germline V lookup: CDR1 MRHNA, CDR2 SNTAGT. V gave up 2 bases and J gave up 4 bases; unmatched junction bases: 8. CDR3 in DNA: TGTGCCAGCAGTGACAGGAGGGAGGGATATTACAATGAGCAGTTCTTC. Protein: CASSDRREGYYNEQFF.

V usage is TRBV6-6 and J usage is TRBJ1-1, with D unresolved. The V gene lost 6 bases and the J gene lost 3 bases, with 17 bases spanning the gap. The CDR3 consists of 15 residues. CDR1 and CDR2 from the germline V gene are MNHNY and SVGAGI (reference sequence). The CDR3 bases are TGTGCCAGCAGGTACCGCAGTCGGGTAGACACTGAAGCTTTCTTT. The encoded protein is CASRYRSRVDTEAFF.